Detailed here is one TCR beta chain. These data belong to a study of T-cell reconstitution after alpha-beta-depleted transplantation in children. Library preparation (for TCRbeta) was performed with unique molecular identifiers. One entry per CDR3 protein, called by TCRdb with MiXCR from the PCR reads. The top ten hold roughly 2.5% of the sample, which has hundreds of thousands of distinct CDR3 sequences, around a third seen once. V shed 3 bases, J shed 1 base, and the junction held 2 bases outside the gene matches. The CDR3 is 13 residues long. Germline CDR1 reads GTSNPN; CDR2 reads SVGIG (reference sequence).

This receptor was taken from a human donor who donated a stem cell graft to a child with aplastic anemia. The sequencing here drew on PBMCs from the stem cell graft donor, taken from the stem cell graft. The chain recombines TRBV30 with TRBJ1-1; 7 nucleotides align to TRBD1. The CDR3 here is CAWSRTGNTEAFF. CDR3 bases: TGTGCCTGGAGCCGGACAGGGAACACTGAAGCTTTCTTT.